This note documents a single T cell receptor beta chain sequence. What it binds is not known. Noted time point: after dendritic cell vaccination, including at tumor progression/relapse. Isocitrate dehydrogenase mutation was absent in all glioblastoma patients. The sample comes from a study of glioma-infiltrating T cells after dendritic cell vaccination. Study results and limitations: Few patients contributed both blood and tumor specimens.

The CDR3 loop spans 15 amino acids. The V and J ends lost 4 bases and 4 bases respectively, with 15 bases between them. Germline CDR1 and CDR2: SGHKS and YYEKEE (reference sequence). The immunoSEQ assay amplified TCRB CDR3 from up to about 2 ug DNA. TCRdb's copy holds only in-frame clones and misses some; the assay was immunoSEQ multiplex PCR. The table shows tens of thousands of clones, with about 88% occurring only once. This receptor was taken from a human donor with glioblastoma. The material sequenced was blood, taken after dendritic cell vaccination. The rearrangement links TRBV5-5 to TRBJ1-5; tentative D call: TRBD1 (6 bases). The CDR3 sequence is CASSPVGTPNQPQHF. DNA for the CDR3: TGTGCCAGCAGCCCAGTCGGGACACCTAATCAGCCCCAGCATTTT. Looking up the rest from reference TRBV5-5 and TRBJ1-5 gives the full variable domain: DAGVTQSPTHLIKTRGQQVTLRCSPISGHKSVSWYQQVLGQGPQFIFQYYEKEERGRGNFPDRFSARQFPNYSSELNVNALLLGDSALYLCASSPVGTPNQPQHFGDGTRLSIL.